This T cell receptor beta chain was recorded in a study of CD8 T cells in ankylosing spondylitis. The study, taken as a whole, reports: A motif in TCR beta, a set of roughly 8 highly homologous variants, appeared characteristic of ankylosing spondylitis blood.

MiXCR was run by TCRdb on the 5' RACE reads, yielding one entry per CDR3 protein. The sample consists of some 220,000 distinct CDR3 sequences, approximately 8.4% of them appearing once. Ten or more counts support this clonotype. As yet, its antigen is unknown. Sequencing was performed on blood, either unsorted or a sorted T cell fraction (not recorded which). This clonotype originated in a female donor with ankylosing spondylitis or in good health (not recorded which).

This CDR3 is CASSGARTGRSYEQYF. CDR3 sequence (DNA): TGCGCCAGCAGTGGGGCGAGGACAGGGAGGTCCTACGAGCAGTACTTC. V and J are TRBV5-1 and TRBJ2-7; TRBD1 agrees at 8 bases. CDR1 is SGHRS and CDR2 is YFSETQ in the germline V gene. After removal of 5 bases from V and 1 base from J, the junction contained 11 bases not matched to a gene. CDR3 length equals 16 residues.